The 32 T cell receptor beta chains listed next were all sequenced from one sample in a study of T cell repertoires in cytomegalovirus infection. MiXCR, applied by TCRdb to the reads, yields one record per CDR3 protein. The sample lists approximately 310,000 distinct CDR3 sequences; roughly 25% were seen once. No cognate antigen is known for these TCRs. Specimen: cultured PBMCs, collected from culture after CMV antigen stimulation. Receptors were obtained from a human donor in good health (CMV status not recorded). Some clones in this sample may be carry-over from other donors' samples.

This clonotype was observed a handful of times. The V and J genes are TRBV7-4 and TRBJ1-2; no clear D. The CDR3 consists of 17 residues. The germline gives CDR1 SGHVT, CDR2 SQSDAQ. Trimming shortened V by 0 bases and J by 0 bases, and 14 bases separated the two germline ends. The chain's CDR3 is CASSLALEDRANYGYTF. In nucleotides, the CDR3 is TGTGCCAGCAGCTTAGCGCTGGAGGACCGAGCTAACTATGGCTACACCTTC.

In its sample, this clonotype was seen many times. This chain links TRBV7-9 with TRBJ2-3, with a tentative D call TRBD2 (6 bases). Germline values: CDR1 SEHNR, CDR2 FQNEAQ (reference sequence). The CDR3 is 15 amino acids. The V and J ends lost 5 bases and 1 base respectively, with 13 bases between them. The CDR3 DNA sequence: TGTGCCAGCAGCCCCCCGGCTAGCGGCACAGATACGCAGTATTTT. This sequence encodes CASSPPASGTDTQYF.

This clonotype was counted only a few times. The rearrangement joins TRBV27 to TRBJ1-2; 7 nucleotides match TRBD1. The length of the CDR3 is 14 residues. Germline V lookup: CDR1 MNHEY, CDR2 SMNVEV (reference sequence). Trimming at V came to 3 bases and at J to 7 bases, leaving 8 bases not matched to a gene. The CDR3 sequence is CASSFLGQAGGYTF. DNA of the CDR3: TGTGCCAGCAGTTTCCTCGGACAGGCTGGTGGCTACACCTTC.

The rearrangement uses TRBV30 and TRBJ2-1; D remains ambiguous. The V end lost 1 base, the J end lost 5 bases, and 9 bases lay between the germline ends. The germline CDR1 and CDR2 sequences are GTSNPN and SVGIG (reference sequence). This CDR3 contains 13 residues. CDR3 in amino acids: CAWSARRNNEQFF. In DNA, the CDR3 is TGTGCCTGGAGTGCCCGACGCAACAATGAGCAGTTCTTC.

At least ten counts were recorded for this clonotype. The V and J genes are TRBV12-3 or TRBV12-4 and TRBJ2-7; TRBD2 matches 7 bases. V lost 3 bases to trimming and J lost 2 bases; unmatched junction nucleotides: 4. This CDR3 spans 14 amino acids. CDR3 amino acids: CASSLASGPYEQYF. CDR3 nucleotides: TGTGCCAGCAGTTTGGCTAGCGGTCCCTACGAGCAGTACTTC.

The V and J genes are TRBV20-1 and TRBJ2-5, with D unclear. This CDR3 is 13 amino acids long. Germline lookup yields CDR1 DFQATT and CDR2 SNEGSKA (reference sequence). The V gene lost 0 bases and the J gene lost 4 bases, with 9 bases spanning the gap. CDR3 DNA: TGCAGTGCTAGAGAAGGGTCTATAGAGACCCAGTACTTC. It yields the protein CSAREGSIETQYF.

This clonotype was counted ten times or more. CDR3 loop: CASSSRTGSNEKLFF. The DNA for the CDR3 is TGCGCCAGCAGCTCCCGGACAGGGAGTAATGAAAAACTGTTTTTT. The rearrangement joins TRBV5-1 to TRBJ1-4; 8 bases line up with TRBD1. This CDR3 region has 15 residues. Germline CDR1 and CDR2: SGHRS and YFSETQ. The J segment lost 4 bases and the V segment lost 3 bases, leaving 5 bases of the junction unmatched.

This chain uses TRBV28 with TRBJ2-5; D gene unclear. V lost 6 bases and J 5 bases, leaving 13 bases between the germline ends. There are 13 residues in the CDR3. The germline V gene encodes CDR1 MDHEN and CDR2 SYDVKM. CDR3 coding DNA: TGTGCCAGCAGCCCACCCGAGGAGGAGACCCAGTACTTC. Amino acid sequence: CASSPPEEETQYF.

The CDR3 loop reads CASSNSGRYNEQFF. The CDR3 DNA sequence: TGTGCCAGTAGTAATAGCGGGAGATACAATGAGCAGTTCTTC. The rearrangement joins TRBV19 to TRBJ2-1; 9 nucleotides align to TRBD2. V lost 4 bases, J lost 4 bases, and 2 bases stayed unmatched. CDR3 length: 14 residues. The V gene's germline CDR1 is LNHDA and CDR2 SQIVND (reference sequence).

The chain uses TRBV20-1 and TRBJ1-1; a weak D match, TRBD1 (5 bases). There are 14 residues in the CDR3. Looked up from germline, CDR1 is DFQATT and CDR2 is SNEGSKA (reference sequence). Between the trimmed V and J ends, which lost 3 bases and 0 bases, there was a span of 11 bases. The CDR3 spells CSASTQALNTEAFF. The CDR3 nucleotides are TGCAGTGCTAGTACACAGGCCCTGAACACTGAAGCTTTCTTT.

The table lists this clonotype with a few counts. This rearrangement joins TRBV29-1 to TRBJ2-4; 8 bases fit TRBD1. V shed 6 bases and J 7 bases; nucleotides not matched to a gene: 2. The CDR3 is 11 amino acids. The germline gives CDR1 SQVTM, CDR2 ANQGSEA. CDR3 protein: CSVRDRNIQYF. CDR3 in DNA: TGCAGCGTCCGGGACAGGAACATTCAGTACTTC.

This clonotype was counted many times. The chain joins TRBV6-1 to TRBJ1-6; possibly TRBD1 for D (5 bases). CDR3 length equals 18 residues. V lost 5 bases to trimming and J lost 0 bases, with 17 bases between them. Germline V gene sequence: CDR1 MNHNS, CDR2 SASEGT. The CDR3 DNA reads as TGTGCCAGCAGTTATGACAGCCACGGAGGCTCCTATAATTCACCCCTCCACTTT. This translates into CASSYDSHGGSYNSPLHF.

The rearrangement uses TRBV19 and TRBJ2-1; 8 nucleotides match TRBD1. CDR3 length equals 17 residues. CDR1 is LNHDA and CDR2 is SQIVND in the germline V gene (reference sequence). The trim removed 3 bases at V and 1 base at J, leaving 8 bases unmatched. In DNA, the CDR3 is TGTGCCAGTAGTATCACCGCTTGGACAGGGTCCTACAATGAGCAGTTCTTC. Amino acid sequence: CASSITAWTGSYNEQFF. The complete variable domain, with remaining parts taken from reference TRBV19 and TRBJ2-1, reads DGGITQSPKYLFRKEGQNVTLSCEQNLNHDAMYWYRQDPGQGLRLIYYSQIVNDFQKGDIAEGYSVSREKKESFPLTVTSAQKNPTAFYLCASSITAWTGSYNEQFFGPGTRLTVL.

The chain recombines TRBV6-2 or TRBV6-3 with TRBJ2-7; D may be TRBD2 (6 bases). Germline V CDR1 and CDR2: MNHEY, SVGEGT. Trimming removed 6 bases from V and 1 base from J, with 13 bases in between. The CDR3 length is 14 residues. CDR3 sequence (DNA): TGTGCCAGCAGACCCCATGGAGGGTCCTACGAGCAGTACTTC. This gives the protein CASRPHGGSYEQYF.

V and J are TRBV2 and TRBJ2-3, with D unclear. With 4 bases removed from V and 2 bases from J, the gap between germline ends came to 4 bases. The CDR3 is 12 residues long. The V gene's germline CDR1 is SNHLY and CDR2 FYNNEI. The CDR3, as DNA: TGTGCCAGCAGTGGAGACACAGATACGCAGTATTTT. Encoded protein: CASSGDTDTQYF.

Concerning this clonotype: The junction differs from germline at one of its ends, possibly a read error. V usage is TRBV13 and J usage is TRBJ1-4; D gene unclear. The CDR3 sequence is 13 residues long. In germline, CDR1 is PRHDT, CDR2 FYEKMQ (reference sequence). This CDR3 reads CASSLVGIGELFF. CDR3 DNA: TGCGCCAGCAGCTTGGTGGGTATTGGGGAACTGTTTTTT.

The chain employs TRBV7-9 and TRBJ1-1, with 9 bases matching TRBD1. The CDR3 consists of 19 residues. Germline V gene data show CDR1 as SEHNR and CDR2 as FQNEAQ (reference sequence). With 3 bases clipped from V and 0 bases from J, the junction kept 14 bases outside the gene matches. The CDR3 loop is CASSFPGQGVQAMNTEAFF. The CDR3 DNA is TGTGCCAGCAGCTTTCCGGGACAGGGAGTGCAGGCTATGAACACTGAAGCTTTCTTT.

This clonotype was counted a few times. The CDR3 region is CASSQGGFGTNEKLFF. Here the CDR3 DNA reads TGTGCCAGCAGCCAGGGGGGGTTTGGAACTAATGAAAAACTGTTTTTT. The V call is TRBV11-2, the J call TRBJ1-4; 7 nucleotides agree with TRBD1. The CDR3 runs 16 residues. Germline V lookup: CDR1 SGHAT, CDR2 FQNNGV. Germline trimming cut 5 bases from V and 1 base from J; bases unmatched to any gene: 7. The whole variable domain, remainder taken from reference TRBV11-2 and TRBJ1-4, is EAGVAQSPRYKIIEKRQSVAFWCNPISGHATLYWYQQILGQGPKLLIQFQNNGVVDDSQLPKDRFSAERLKGVDSTLKIQPAKLEDSAVYLCASSQGGFGTNEKLFFGSGTQLSVL.

This clonotype came up a few times. The genes are TRBV6-1 and TRBJ2-7; the match to TRBD2 covers 8 bases. This CDR3 comprises 14 residues. V shed 6 bases and J 7 bases; nucleotides not matched to a gene: 11. Germline CDR1 reads MNHNS; CDR2 reads SASEGT. This CDR3 is CASSPGGPLREQYF. The CDR3 bases are TGTGCCAGCAGCCCGGGGGGGCCCCTAAGGGAGCAGTACTTC.

This sequence joins TRBV6-2 or TRBV6-3 and TRBJ2-7, with TRBD1 identical over 11 bases. Germline V lookup: CDR1 MNHEY, CDR2 SVGEGT. The junction had 18 bases not matched to a gene; V was cut back by 6 bases and J by 5 bases. CDR3 length: 18 residues. This CDR3 reads CASRRYLGIRDRGNEQYF. The CDR3 DNA is TGTGCCAGCAGACGATACTTGGGTATCCGGGACAGGGGGAACGAGCAGTACTTC.

This clonotype was recorded many times. The chain links TRBV6-1 to TRBJ2-7; a weak D match, TRBD1 (6 bases). V was shortened by 3 bases and J by 0 bases, with 15 bases between the two germline ends. Germline values: CDR1 MNHNS, CDR2 SASEGT. The CDR3 is made up of 16 amino acids. CDR3 nucleotide sequence: TGTGCCAGCAGTGATAGTTGGGACACGTACTCCTACGAGCAGTACTTC. It is translated as CASSDSWDTYSYEQYF.

This clonotype came up a few times. The chain has TRBV4-3 and TRBJ2-2; 8 bases line up with TRBD1. The trim removed 1 base at V and 6 bases at J, leaving 7 bases unmatched. This CDR3 is 16 amino acids long. Germline V gene data show CDR1 as LGHNA and CDR2 as YSLEER. Here the CDR3 reads CASSQGINRGAGELFF. The CDR3 DNA reads as TGCGCCAGCAGCCAAGGAATTAACAGGGGGGCCGGGGAGCTGTTTTTT.

This clonotype was recorded a few times. Germline and junction disagree at one end, which may indicate a read error. The genes are TRBV7-7 and TRBJ2-1; D remains unclear. Germline V gene sequence: CDR1 SSHAT, CDR2 FNYEAQ (reference sequence). The CDR3 contains 13 residues. As DNA, the CDR3 is TGTGCTAGCAGCATCGACATTAGCTATGAGCAGGTCTTC. Its protein product is CASSIDISYEQVF.

This clonotype was detected only a few times. The V and J genes are TRBV11-1 and TRBJ2-1; D is ambiguous. Germline assignment: CDR1 SGHAT and CDR2 FQDESV (reference sequence). This CDR3 has 17 residues. Trimming took off 0 bases at V and 0 bases at J, with 12 bases between the two ends. This CDR3 reads CASSLAFSGSSYNEQFF. The CDR3, as DNA: TGTGCCAGCAGCTTAGCGTTCTCTGGAAGCTCCTACAATGAGCAGTTCTTC.

CDR3 in amino acids: CASATTGLYGDEQFF. The CDR3 region has the DNA TGTGCCAGCGCCACTACGGGACTATATGGCGATGAGCAGTTCTTC. This rearrangement joins TRBV18 to TRBJ2-1; 7 bases align to TRBD2. V dropped 8 bases and J dropped 8; count of bases not matched to a gene: 15. The CDR3 covers 15 residues. Germline values: CDR1 KGHSH, CDR2 LQKENI.

The rearrangement joins TRBV6-2 or TRBV6-3 to TRBJ2-7; 9 nucleotides agree with TRBD2. This CDR3 comprises 15 residues. From germline, CDR1 is MNHEY and CDR2 SVGEGT. Germline trimming cut 9 bases from V and 1 base from J; bases unmatched to any gene: 10. The CDR3 DNA follows: TGTGCCAGTTTTGGTGGACTAGCGCGTTCCTACGAGCAGTACTTC. It yields the protein CASFGGLARSYEQYF.

This clonotype was counted many times. This sequence joins TRBV7-8 and TRBJ2-5, with 10 bases aligning to TRBD2. Germline V gene lookup returns CDR1 SGHVS and CDR2 FQNEAQ. There are 14 residues in the CDR3. The V and J ends lost 4 bases and 1 base, in that order; junction bases with no gene match: 0. The CDR3: CASSSSGSQETQYF. The CDR3 DNA is TGTGCCAGCAGCTCTAGCGGGAGCCAAGAGACCCAGTACTTC.

The J gene is TRBJ2-5, the V gene TRBV20-1; 11 nucleotides line up with TRBD2. The V gene end was trimmed by 6 bases and the J gene end by 1 base; junction bases not matched to a gene: 7. The CDR3 has 15 amino acids. Germline-derived CDR1 and CDR2 are DFQATT and SNEGSKA (reference sequence). CDR3 sequence: CSAKTSGMVQETQYF. The CDR3 region has the DNA TGCAGTGCCAAGACTAGCGGGATGGTCCAAGAGACCCAGTACTTC.

This clonotype has ten or more counts. CDR3 bases: TGTGCCAGCAGCTTCCACAGTACTAACTATGGCTACACCTTC. Amino acids: CASSFHSTNYGYTF. This sequence joins TRBV7-2 and TRBJ1-2, with D uncertain. This CDR3 is built from 14 residues. The germline V gene encodes CDR1 SGHTA and CDR2 FQGNSA. Between the trimmed V and J ends, which lost 3 bases and 0 bases, there was a span of 8 bases. Supplemented by reference TRBV7-2 and TRBJ1-2, the full variable domain reads GAGVSQSPSNKVTEKGKDVELRCDPISGHTALYWYRQSLGQGLEFLIYFQGNSAPDKSGLPSDRFSAERTGGSVSTLTIQRTQQEDSAVYLCASSFHSTNYGYTFGSGTRLTVV.

The chain links TRBV10-3 to TRBJ2-5, with D possibly being TRBD1 (6 bases). Germline V gives CDR1 ENHRY, CDR2 SYGVKD. The CDR3 extends over 12 amino acids. Trimming took 9 bases from V and 0 from J, leaving 8 bases between them. In DNA form, the CDR3 reads TGTGCCATTGGACAGAACCAAGAGACCCAGTACTTC. As protein: CAIGQNQETQYF.

This clonotype was detected only a few times. CDR3 loop: CASSLELLFTSGPGPYNEQFF. CDR3 DNA: TGTGCCAGCAGCTTAGAGTTGTTATTTACTAGCGGGCCGGGGCCGTACAATGAGCAGTTCTTC. The chain recombines TRBV11-3 with TRBJ2-1, with 9 positions matching TRBD2. The CDR3 consists of 21 residues. Germline V gives CDR1 SGHNT, CDR2 YENEEA. J lost 4 bases, V lost 0 bases, and 19 bases had no gene match.

This clonotype was detected many times. The J gene is TRBJ1-2, the V gene TRBV7-9; D uncertain. CDR1 and CDR2 from the germline V gene are SEHNR and FQNEAQ (reference sequence). The CDR3 is 15 residues long. V was pared by 3 bases and J by 0 bases, with 11 bases between. CDR3 in amino acids: CASSFVLGANYGYTF. CDR3 nucleotides: TGTGCCAGCAGCTTTGTACTGGGAGCTAACTATGGCTACACCTTC. The whole variable domain, remainder taken from reference TRBV7-9 and TRBJ1-2, is DTGVSQNPRHKITKRGQNVTFRCDPISEHNRLYWYRQTLGQGPEFLTYFQNEAQLEKSRLLSDRFSAERPKGSFSTLEIQRTEQGDSAMYLCASSFVLGANYGYTFGSGTRLTVV.